The rows below give T cell receptor beta chains drawn from one sample of a study of beta chain features in type 1 diabetes. Using immunoSEQ multiplex PCR, the repertoire was profiled, and TCRdb retains in-frame clones only, with some absent. The profile shows fewer than 350,000 clones, 15% of them singletons. The sequenced sample was naive CD4+ T cells from blood. The receptors stem from a man aged 18 to 30 with type 1 diabetes. CDR3s include the opening cysteine and the closing phenylalanine or tryptophan. The D gene is left open where the match is weak. Only some rows state a clone size, as once, few, many or a class for expanded clones.

d_call: TRBD1
clone_size: few
v_call: TRBV19
j_call: TRBJ2-7
cdr3_nt: TGTGCCAGTAGTATTCGGGACAGGGGTCCCGAGCAGTACTTC
cdr3_aa: CASSIRDRGPEQYF

d_call: TRBD2
clone_size: NA
v_call: TRBV7-9
j_call: TRBJ2-5
cdr3_nt: TGTGCCAGCAGCTTAGGGACGACTAGCGGGGAAGAGACCCAGTACTTC
cdr3_aa: CASSLGTTSGEETQYF

d_call: NA
clone_size: few
v_call: TRBV5-4
j_call: TRBJ2-7
cdr3_nt: TGTGCCAGCAGCTTGGAGGGGGGAGGGGAGCAGTACTTC
cdr3_aa: CASSLEGGGEQYF

d_call: NA
clone_size: NA
v_call: TRBV6-1
j_call: TRBJ2-7
cdr3_nt: TGTGCCAGCAGACCCGCCGGCTACGAGCAGTACTTC
cdr3_aa: CASRPAGYEQYF

d_call: NA
clone_size: few
v_call: TRBV7-2
j_call: TRBJ1-5
cdr3_nt: TGTGCCAGCAGCCGAGACAGGAGCAATCAGCCCCAGCATTTT
cdr3_aa: CASSRDRSNQPQHF

d_call: NA
clone_size: few
v_call: TRBV5-4
j_call: TRBJ2-7
cdr3_nt: TGTGCCAGCAGCTTGGCCGGGAATAAGCCCTACGAGCAGTACTTC
cdr3_aa: CASSLAGNKPYEQYF

d_call: TRBD1
clone_size: NA
v_call: TRBV18
j_call: TRBJ2-3
cdr3_nt: TGTGCCAGCTCGCCCCCGACAGGGGGAATGGCAGATACGCAGTATTTT
cdr3_aa: CASSPPTGGMADTQYF

d_call: NA
clone_size: NA
v_call: TRBV29-1
j_call: TRBJ2-4
cdr3_nt: TGCAGCGTTCGCTCGGCGGTTCTAGCCAAAAACATTCAGTACTTC
cdr3_aa: CSVRSAVLAKNIQYF

d_call: NA
clone_size: NA
v_call: TRBV28
j_call: TRBJ2-2
cdr3_nt: TGTGCCAGCAGTTTATCCAGGGAGCTGTTTTTT
cdr3_aa: CASSLSRELFF

d_call: NA
clone_size: few
v_call: TRBV23-1
j_call: TRBJ2-7
cdr3_nt: TGCGCCAGCAGTCAATCGAACAGGGCCTACGAGCAGTACTTC
cdr3_aa: CASSQSNRAYEQYF

d_call: TRBD2
clone_size: few
v_call: TRBV11-3
j_call: TRBJ2-2
cdr3_nt: TGTGCCAGCAGCTTGGGACTAGCGGGAAACACCGGGGAGCTGTTTTTT
cdr3_aa: CASSLGLAGNTGELFF

d_call: TRBD1
clone_size: few
v_call: TRBV7-2
j_call: TRBJ2-7
cdr3_nt: TGTGCCAGCAGCTTTAACAGGGGGGACTACGAGCAGTACTTC
cdr3_aa: CASSFNRGDYEQYF

d_call: TRBD1
clone_size: few
v_call: TRBV5-1
j_call: TRBJ1-5
cdr3_nt: TGCGCCAGCAGCTTGCGCGGGCCGGACAGGGTATACAATCAGCCCCAGCATTTT
cdr3_aa: CASSLRGPDRVYNQPQHF

d_call: NA
clone_size: NA
v_call: TRBV18
j_call: TRBJ2-5
cdr3_nt: TGTGCCAGCTCACCCGCTGAGGAGACCCAGTACTTC
cdr3_aa: CASSPAEETQYF

d_call: NA
clone_size: NA
v_call: TRBV19
j_call: TRBJ2-7
cdr3_nt: TGTGCCAGTAGTATAACCAGGGAAGGCTCCTACGAGCAGTACTTC
cdr3_aa: CASSITREGSYEQYF

d_call: TRBD1
clone_size: few
v_call: TRBV14
j_call: TRBJ2-2
cdr3_nt: TGTGCCAGCAGCCATCTTCCGGGACAGGGGAACACCGGGGAGCTGTTTTTT
cdr3_aa: CASSHLPGQGNTGELFF

d_call: NA
clone_size: NA
v_call: TRBV21-1
j_call: TRBJ2-1
cdr3_nt: TGTGCCAGCAGCATTCTCAGGGTTTACAATGAGCAGTTCTTC
cdr3_aa: CASSILRVYNEQFF

d_call: TRBD2
clone_size: few
v_call: TRBV2
j_call: TRBJ2-5
cdr3_nt: TGTGCCAGCCGGGGGGGCCGGGAGACCCAGTACTTC
cdr3_aa: CASRGGRETQYF

d_call: TRBD2
clone_size: NA
v_call: TRBV9
j_call: TRBJ2-1
cdr3_nt: TGTGCCAGCAGCGTGAGGGAGGGGCCACCTATTGACAATGAGCAGTTCTTC
cdr3_aa: CASSVREGPPIDNEQFF

d_call: NA
clone_size: few
v_call: TRBV28
j_call: TRBJ2-1
cdr3_nt: TGTGCCAGCAGTTTCTCACAGATTACGCGGGACTCTGAGCAGTTCTTC
cdr3_aa: CASSFSQITRDSEQFF

d_call: TRBD2
clone_size: NA
v_call: TRBV7-9
j_call: TRBJ2-2
cdr3_nt: TGTGCCAGCATGGCCAGCGGGAAAGTTATCGGGGAGCTGTTTTTT
cdr3_aa: CASMASGKVIGELFF

d_call: TRBD2
clone_size: NA
v_call: TRBV7-9
j_call: TRBJ2-3
cdr3_nt: TGTGCCAGCAGCTTAGCTATGGCTAGCGGGAGCGATACGCAGTATTTT
cdr3_aa: CASSLAMASGSDTQYF

d_call: NA
clone_size: NA
v_call: TRBV5-1
j_call: TRBJ2-4
cdr3_nt: TGCGCCAGCAGCTTAAGCAGGGGGGACATTCAGTACTTC
cdr3_aa: CASSLSRGDIQYF

d_call: NA
clone_size: NA
v_call: TRBV28
j_call: TRBJ1-5
cdr3_nt: TGTGCCAGCAGTTTGAGGAATCAGCCCCAGCATTTT
cdr3_aa: CASSLRNQPQHF

d_call: TRBD2
clone_size: few
v_call: TRBV7-2
j_call: TRBJ2-5
cdr3_nt: TGTGCCAGCAACCCCGGGGGGGCCGAGACCCAGTACTTC
cdr3_aa: CASNPGGAETQYF

d_call: TRBD1
clone_size: NA
v_call: TRBV5-1
j_call: TRBJ2-1
cdr3_nt: TGCGCCAGCAGCTTGCGGGGACAGAGCTCCTACAATGAGCAGTTCTTC
cdr3_aa: CASSLRGQSSYNEQFF

d_call: TRBD2
clone_size: NA
v_call: TRBV5-6
j_call: TRBJ2-4
cdr3_nt: TGTGCCAGCAGCTCGACTAGCGGGGCCCCCAAAAACATTCAGTACTTC
cdr3_aa: CASSSTSGAPKNIQYF

d_call: TRBD1
clone_size: NA
v_call: TRBV10-3
j_call: TRBJ2-5
cdr3_nt: TGTGCCATCAGTCCACAGGGGACCCAAGAGACCCAGTACTTC
cdr3_aa: CAISPQGTQETQYF

d_call: NA
clone_size: NA
v_call: TRBV2
j_call: TRBJ1-2
cdr3_nt: TGTGCCAGCACTACGCACCCCGGGACTAACTATGGCTACACCTTC
cdr3_aa: CASTTHPGTNYGYTF

d_call: NA
clone_size: few
v_call: TRBV19
j_call: TRBJ2-7
cdr3_nt: TGTGCCAGTAGTATTTGGCAGGGCGGCTACGAGCAGTACTTC
cdr3_aa: CASSIWQGGYEQYF

d_call: TRBD1
clone_size: NA
v_call: TRBV27
j_call: TRBJ2-5
cdr3_nt: TGTGCCAGCACCTCGACAGGGGAGGAGACCCAGTACTTC
cdr3_aa: CASTSTGEETQYF

d_call: NA
clone_size: NA
v_call: TRBV5-6
j_call: TRBJ2-1
cdr3_nt: TGTGCCAGCAGCTTGGAGGCAGGCGGGGACAATGAGCAGTTCTTC
cdr3_aa: CASSLEAGGDNEQFF

d_call: TRBD1
clone_size: NA
v_call: TRBV7-2
j_call: TRBJ2-7
cdr3_nt: TGTGCCAGCAGCGACCGCCGGGGACAGGGCTACGAGCAGTACTTC
cdr3_aa: CASSDRRGQGYEQYF

d_call: NA
clone_size: NA
v_call: TRBV7-2
j_call: TRBJ1-5
cdr3_nt: TGTGCCAGCAGCAGGGACAAAGAATATCAGCCCCAGCATTTT
cdr3_aa: CASSRDKEYQPQHF

d_call: NA
clone_size: few
v_call: TRBV7-9
j_call: TRBJ1-4
cdr3_nt: TGTGCCAGCAGCCCTGGACAGACTAATGAAAAACTGTTTTTT
cdr3_aa: CASSPGQTNEKLFF

d_call: NA
clone_size: few
v_call: TRBV25-1
j_call: TRBJ2-1
cdr3_nt: TGTGCCAGCAGTGATGCCAGGGGCGCGGGCAATGAGCAGTTCTTC
cdr3_aa: CASSDARGAGNEQFF

d_call: TRBD2
clone_size: NA
v_call: TRBV28
j_call: TRBJ2-3
cdr3_nt: TGTGCCGCGGGAGGAAGCACAGATACGCAGTATTTT
cdr3_aa: CAAGGSTDTQYF

d_call: TRBD1
clone_size: NA
v_call: TRBV29-1
j_call: TRBJ1-1
cdr3_nt: TGCAGCGTTGCTCCCAGGACAGGGTATCTTGAAGCTTTCTTT
cdr3_aa: CSVAPRTGYLEAFF

d_call: NA
clone_size: few
v_call: TRBV7-2
j_call: TRBJ2-1
cdr3_nt: TGTGCCAGCAGCCCCCGCGCGGTCACCTCCTACAATGAGCAGTTCTTC
cdr3_aa: CASSPRAVTSYNEQFF

d_call: TRBD2
clone_size: few
v_call: TRBV5-4
j_call: TRBJ2-3
cdr3_nt: TGTGCCAGCAGCAAGCGGGATCTTACAGATACGCAGTATTTT
cdr3_aa: CASSKRDLTDTQYF

d_call: NA
clone_size: few
v_call: TRBV28
j_call: TRBJ2-7
cdr3_nt: TGTGCCAGCACCCCTTTTACGGGTTACGAGCAGTACTTC
cdr3_aa: CASTPFTGYEQYF

d_call: NA
clone_size: NA
v_call: TRBV5-4
j_call: TRBJ2-5
cdr3_nt: TGTGCCAGCAGCTTGACTGAGACCCAGTACTTC
cdr3_aa: CASSLTETQYF